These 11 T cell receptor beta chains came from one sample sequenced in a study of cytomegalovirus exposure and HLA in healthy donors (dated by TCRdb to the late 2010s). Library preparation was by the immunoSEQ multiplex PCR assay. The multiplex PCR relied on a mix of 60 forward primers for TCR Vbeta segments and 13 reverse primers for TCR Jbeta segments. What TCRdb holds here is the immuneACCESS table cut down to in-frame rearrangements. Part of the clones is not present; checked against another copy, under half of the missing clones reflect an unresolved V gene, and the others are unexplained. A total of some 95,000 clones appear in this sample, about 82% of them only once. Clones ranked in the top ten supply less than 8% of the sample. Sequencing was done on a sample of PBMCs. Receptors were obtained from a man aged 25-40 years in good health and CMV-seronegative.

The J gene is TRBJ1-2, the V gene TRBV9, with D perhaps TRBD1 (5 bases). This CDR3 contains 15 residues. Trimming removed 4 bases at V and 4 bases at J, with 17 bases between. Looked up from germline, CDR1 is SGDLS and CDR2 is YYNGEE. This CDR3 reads CASSKGVPVSYGYTF. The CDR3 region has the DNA TGTGCCAGCAGCAAAGGGGTCCCGGTAAGCTATGGCTACACCTTC.

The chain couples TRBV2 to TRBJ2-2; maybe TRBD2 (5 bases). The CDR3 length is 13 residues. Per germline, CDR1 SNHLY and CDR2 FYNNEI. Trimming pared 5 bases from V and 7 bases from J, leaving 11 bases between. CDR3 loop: CASSPRGSGELFF. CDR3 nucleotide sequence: TGTGCCAGCAGTCCTCGAGGGAGCGGGGAGCTGTTTTTT.

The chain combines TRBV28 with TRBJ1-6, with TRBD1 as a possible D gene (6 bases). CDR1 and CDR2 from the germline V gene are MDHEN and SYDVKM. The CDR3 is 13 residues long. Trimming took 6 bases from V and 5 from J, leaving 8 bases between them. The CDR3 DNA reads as TGTGCCAGCAGATGGACAGATAATTCACCCCTCCACTTT. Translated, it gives CASRWTDNSPLHF.

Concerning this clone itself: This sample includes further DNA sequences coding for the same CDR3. The CDR3 loop is CASSIRGNEQFF. The CDR3 coding sequence is TGTGCCAGTAGTATAAGAGGGAATGAGCAGTTCTTC. J is TRBJ2-1 and V is TRBV19; a possible D gene is TRBD2 (5 bases). V lost 2 bases to trimming and J lost 7 bases, with 6 bases between them. Germline assignment: CDR1 LNHDA and CDR2 SQIVND (reference sequence). This CDR3 region has 12 residues.

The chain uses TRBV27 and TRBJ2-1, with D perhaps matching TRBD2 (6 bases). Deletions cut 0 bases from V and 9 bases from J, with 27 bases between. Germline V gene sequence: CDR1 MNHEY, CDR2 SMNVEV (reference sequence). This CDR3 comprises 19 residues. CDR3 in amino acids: CASSLSVVARQRPGSEQFF. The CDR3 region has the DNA TGTGCCAGCAGTTTATCAGTCGTAGCCCGGCAGAGACCCGGGAGTGAGCAGTTCTTC.

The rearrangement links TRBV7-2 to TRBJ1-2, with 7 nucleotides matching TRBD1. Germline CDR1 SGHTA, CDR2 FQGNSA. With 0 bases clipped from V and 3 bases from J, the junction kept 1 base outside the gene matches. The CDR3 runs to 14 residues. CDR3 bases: TGTGCCAGCAGCTTAGCAGGGGGCGACTATGGCTACACCTTC. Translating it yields CASSLAGGDYGYTF.

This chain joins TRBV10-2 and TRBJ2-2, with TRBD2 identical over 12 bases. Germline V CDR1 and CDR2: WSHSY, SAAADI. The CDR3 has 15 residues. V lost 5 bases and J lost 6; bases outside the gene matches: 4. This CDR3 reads CASSNLAGGPGELFF. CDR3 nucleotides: TGCGCCAGCAGTAATCTAGCGGGGGGGCCCGGGGAGCTGTTTTTT.

In DNA form, the CDR3 reads TGTGCCAGCAGCTTGGTGATAGCGGGAGGTACCGGGGAGCTGTTTTTT. Translated: CASSLVIAGGTGELFF. V usage is TRBV5-4 and J usage is TRBJ2-2, with TRBD2 identical over 10 bases. The CDR3 is 16 residues long. In germline, CDR1 is SGHNT, CDR2 YYREEE (reference sequence). Unmatched junction bases numbered 4, after V lost 0 bases and J lost 5 bases. Full variable domain (remainder filled in from reference TRBV5-4 and TRBJ2-2): ETGVTQSPTHLIKTRGQQVTLRCSSQSGHNTVSWYQQALGQGPQFIFQYYREEENGRGNFPPRFSGLQFPNYSSELNVNALELDDSALYLCASSLVIAGGTGELFFGEGSRLTVL.

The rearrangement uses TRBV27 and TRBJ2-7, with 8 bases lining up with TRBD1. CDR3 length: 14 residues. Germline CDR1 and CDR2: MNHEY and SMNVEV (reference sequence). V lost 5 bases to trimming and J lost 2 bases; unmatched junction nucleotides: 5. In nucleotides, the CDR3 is TGTGCCAGCAGTGGCGGACAGGGCCCCTACGAGCAGTACTTC. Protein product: CASSGGQGPYEQYF.

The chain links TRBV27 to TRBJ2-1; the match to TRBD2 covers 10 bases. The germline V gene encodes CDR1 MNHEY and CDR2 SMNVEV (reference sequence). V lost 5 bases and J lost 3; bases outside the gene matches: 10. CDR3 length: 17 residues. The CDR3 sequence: CASSTSTLAGVYNEQFF. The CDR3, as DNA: TGTGCCAGCAGTACCTCTACCCTAGCGGGGGTCTACAATGAGCAGTTCTTC.

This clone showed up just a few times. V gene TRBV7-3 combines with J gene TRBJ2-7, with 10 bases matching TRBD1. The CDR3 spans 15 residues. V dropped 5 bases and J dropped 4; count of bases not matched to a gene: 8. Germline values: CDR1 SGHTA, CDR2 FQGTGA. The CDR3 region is CASSPQGTGVYEQYF. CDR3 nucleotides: TGTGCCAGCAGCCCCCAGGGGACAGGGGTGTACGAGCAGTACTTC.